This T cell receptor beta chain originates from a study of shared clonotypes between healthy human individuals (dated by TCRdb to 2020 to 2022). Regarding the study in general: Two women and a few men aged 18 to 49 years were included in the cohort. For each donor, CD4 naive and CD4 memory were each run on three plates, CD8 naive on two plates, and CD8 memory on one plate. To estimate repertoire size and how much clonotypes are shared between individuals, the study performed deep sequencing of blood TCR repertoires from five healthy adults. To increase sequencing depth and limit assay-specific biases, TCR repertoire library preparation and sequencing were carried out by different laboratories using diverse techniques. Between about 0.9 and 8.9 billion PBMCs per donor were obtained by leukapheresis. The research as a whole found: Because the study included a small number of donors, the genetic and exposure-history diversity represented was limited. Larger estimated clonotype richness was generally found for naive subsets than for memory subsets. When a few donors were compared, the shared fraction of clonotypes was around 5% for naive CD4, 3% to 4% for naive CD8, about 2.4% for memory CD4, and roughly 0.43% for memory CD8. Sampling was limited to blood, and TCR repertoires in tissue likely differ from TCR repertoires in blood. Rarefaction of sorted-subset datasets indicated incomplete sequencing despite the large sequencing depth. Pairwise subsampling led to the expectation that sequencing depth would affect the degree of clonotype sharing among donors. Compared with non-shared clonotypes, clonotypes shared by all four sorted-subset donors had higher generation probabilities.

Using the deep immunoSEQ assay, TCR CDR3 regions were amplified from genomic DNA by multiplex PCR. Genomic DNA extracted from each cell subset was distributed evenly over all wells of several immunoSEQ 96-well plates, and each plate served as one replicate. For sorted subsets, approximately 210 ng genomic DNA, equal to about 30,000 T cell genomes, was loaded into each replicate PCR. The purified libraries were quantified using a Qubit 3.0 fluorometer, sized with a Bioanalyzer 2100, and then quantified again using the KAPA Library Quantification kit. A separate single-read 150-cycle Illumina NextSeq 550 flow cell was used to sequence each immunoSEQ 96-well plate. Per the original workflow: Because only junctional sequences without quality scores were contained in the immunoSEQ output, filtering matching that applied to full-length reads could not be performed. Sequences were annotated with PyIR, a Python wrapper for IgBLAST v1.9, using IMGT germline references to assign V/J genes and CDR3. Reads with weak V/J assignments (E-value above 1e-6), missing CDR3, stop codons, out-of-frame junctions, or ambiguous translated residues were removed. V3J clonotypes were defined as sequences sharing an identical inferred V gene, J gene, and CDR3 amino acid sequence. Percentage overlap between repertoires was calculated by dividing the number of shared unique clonotypes by the size of the smaller repertoire. Three approaches were used to assess repertoire richness: RTK rarefaction, the Chao1 estimator, and Recon v2.1 estimates of unobserved clonotypes. Generation probabilities for all TCRbeta clonotypes obtained by the gDNA method from a handful of donors were computed using OLGA. What TCRdb holds here is the immuneACCESS table cut down to in-frame rearrangements. Part of the clones is not present; checked against another copy, under half of the missing clones reflect an unresolved V gene, and the others are unexplained. Clone size and the V and J calls come from that table; the DNA yielded D and trimming. The sample contains 2 million or so clones, 90% to 95% of them found a single time. Clones ranked in the top ten supply 0.13% of the sample.

The donors were healthy, HIV-negative adults with no recently reported acute infections or vaccinations. Only Caucasian adults living in Nashville, Tennessee, USA were represented among the donors. CD4+ T cells were enriched through magnetic negative selection, after which naive cells were positively selected on CD45RA and the remaining negative fraction served as the memory subset. Blood was obtained by leukapheresis, after which PBMCs were separated by Ficoll-Histopaque density gradient centrifugation and cryopreserved in liquid nitrogen vapor phase. Purity and quantity of every magnetically sorted T cell population were checked by analytical flow cytometry. Each sorted fraction had its genomic DNA isolated and then quantified by UV absorbance on a Nanodrop 2000c. Reading from cysteine to phenylalanine, the CDR3 counts 13 amino acids. The only DNA kept is the CDR3, 39 bases in frame from the first base. Trimming takes 1 base from V and 3 bases from J, and the germline ends sit 6 bases apart. Based on the germline V gene, the CDR1 and CDR2 sequences are MNHNS and SASEGT.

This clone appeared a single time. No cognate antigen has been identified for it. Per-base quality was not reported, and no clone a single base away is much larger than it. The sequence was obtained from a man aged 18 to 35 in good health. Sequences were obtained from naive CD4+ T cells sorted from blood. This sample's cell subset or site label indicates: CD45RA+ positively selected. This sequence uses TRBV6-1 and TRBJ1-1; no D gene is confidently identified. In nucleotides, the sequence is TGTGCCAGCAGTGAAGGAGATTACACTGAAGCTTTCTTT. Its translation reads: CASSEGDYTEAFF.